This passage covers 3 T cell receptor beta chains from one sample sequenced in a study of blood T cell repertoires in COVID-19. Using immunoSEQ multiplex PCR, the repertoire was profiled, and TCRdb retains in-frame clones only, with some absent. This sample has around 300,000 clones, with 85% to 90% found just once. The specimen was PBMCs or T cells enriched from blood (not recorded which). These receptors all come from a woman between 18 and 29 years old who had recovered from COVID-19.

The J gene is TRBJ2-1, the V gene TRBV6-5; D is perhaps TRBD1 (5 bases). Per the germline V gene, CDR1 is MNHEY and CDR2 is SVGAGI. The CDR3 sequence is 16 residues long. The V gene lost 2 bases and the J gene lost 0 bases, with 11 bases spanning the gap. The DNA of the CDR3 is TGTGCCAGCAGTTACAGGGGCCGGAGCTCCTACAATGAGCAGTTCTTC. Its protein is CASSYRGRSSYNEQFF.

The chain employs TRBV12-3 or TRBV12-4 and TRBJ2-4; tentative D call: TRBD2 (5 bases). CDR3 length equals 12 residues. The V and J ends lost 3 bases and 8 bases respectively, with 8 bases between them. The CDR3 here is CASSLVGDIQYF. CDR3 DNA: TGTGCCAGCAGTTTGGTCGGGGACATTCAGTACTTC.

This rearrangement joins TRBV28 to TRBJ1-1, with D possibly matching TRBD1 (6 bases). V lost 6 bases to trimming and J lost 2 bases, with 13 bases between them. CDR1 and CDR2 from the germline V gene are MDHEN and SYDVKM. The CDR3 covers 14 residues. The CDR3 is CASSPGHINTEAFF. CDR3 bases: TGTGCCAGCAGCCCGGGACATATAAACACTGAAGCTTTCTTT.